This TCR beta chain was observed in a study of T cell responses to AZD1222 COVID-19 vaccine. The study, taken as a whole, reports: Mapped onto spike, vaccine-associated CD4 TCRs spanned it and were dominant at 160-218 and 743-854. The study sampled repertoires only after the peak T cell response. Possibly, clonal diversity was underestimated; donors were largely white British and included more females.

Second doses at about 4 or about 12 weeks were pooled. The data were produced by immunoSEQ multiplex PCR, yet TCRdb's version contains in-frame clones alone and is incomplete. The sample includes some 190,000 clones, approximately 91% of them seen just once. On this clone: What it recognizes is unknown.

CDR1 KGHSH and CDR2 LQKENI come from the germline V gene. This CDR3 has 16 amino acids. Between the trimmed V and J ends, which lost 4 bases and 1 base, there was a span of 16 bases. The sequence was obtained from an adult who received the AZD1222 COVID-19 vaccine. The J gene is TRBJ1-1, the V gene TRBV18, with a possible D match to TRBD1 (5 bases). The sequences come from peripheral blood, collected 28 days after the second AZD1222 dose. This CDR3 is CASSLDSQGRNTEAFF. The CDR3 nucleotides are TGTGCCAGCTCACTAGACTCCCAGGGACGGAACACTGAAGCTTTCTTT.